A single sample gave rise to the 17 T cell receptor beta chains below, sequenced in a study of T cell repertoires in cytomegalovirus infection. MiXCR was run by TCRdb on the reads, yielding one entry per CDR3 protein. Here the sample spans around 450,000 distinct CDR3 sequences, roughly 30% being singletons. Sequenced sample: PBMCs. These receptors were obtained from a human donor in good health (CMV status not recorded). Some clones in this sample may be carry-over from other donors' samples.

V usage is TRBV27 and J usage is TRBJ1-1; D may be TRBD1 (5 bases). The CDR3 length is 18 residues. Germline CDR1 reads MNHEY; CDR2 reads SMNVEV (reference sequence). V lost 10 bases, J lost 0 bases, and 27 bases lay in between. Written as DNA, the CDR3 is TGTGCCACCCGGAGGGCCCCAAGACAGTATAGCATGAACACTGAAGCTTTCTTT. It codes for CATRRAPRQYSMNTEAFF.

The chain combines TRBV6-5 with TRBJ1-1; TRBD1 agrees at 8 bases. Germline V gene lookup returns CDR1 MNHEY and CDR2 SVGAGI. This CDR3 region has 15 residues. After removal of 7 bases from V and 1 base from J, the junction contained 8 bases not matched to a gene. The DNA of the CDR3 is TGTGCCAGCAAGGGGCAGGGGGCGCGGAACACTGAAGCTTTCTTT. This sequence encodes CASKGQGARNTEAFF.

There are a few counts of this clonotype. J is TRBJ1-2 and V is TRBV19; D remains unclear. Germline CDR1 reads LNHDA; CDR2 reads SQIVND (reference sequence). V lost 7 bases to trimming and J lost 4 bases, with 13 bases between them. CDR3 length: 13 residues. This chain's CDR3 is CASTVLHAYGYTF. The CDR3 bases are TGTGCCAGTACAGTGCTGCACGCCTATGGCTACACCTTC.

This clonotype was counted many times. An end of the junction differs from the germline gene, which may be a read error. The rearrangement uses TRBV5-1 and TRBJ1-5; D gene unclear. From germline, CDR1 is SGHRS and CDR2 YFSETQ. The CDR3 spans 13 residues. The CDR3 nucleotides read TGTGCCAGCAGCTTAGAGGGAGGTCAGCCCCAGCATTTT. Translating it yields CASSLEGGQPQHF.

V and J are TRBV20-1 and TRBJ1-1; D may be TRBD1 (5 bases). The CDR3 contains 13 residues. From germline, CDR1 is DFQATT and CDR2 SNEGSKA (reference sequence). The V end lost 3 bases, the J end lost 11 bases, and 19 bases lay between the germline ends. The CDR3 region has the DNA TGCAGTGCTAGGGCCCAGGGTGAGGGAGGGGCTTTCTTT. Its translation is CSARAQGEGGAFF.

This clonotype was detected only a few times. The gene calls are TRBV28 and TRBJ1-2; D possibly corresponds to TRBD1 (6 bases). This CDR3 comprises 15 residues. Trimming took 6 bases from V and 0 from J, leaving 14 bases between them. Germline V lookup: CDR1 MDHEN, CDR2 SYDVKM. This chain's CDR3 is CASSVTGIANYGYTF. The DNA of the CDR3 is TGTGCCAGCAGCGTCACAGGGATAGCTAACTATGGCTACACCTTC.

This clonotype appeared many times. This chain uses TRBV7-2 with TRBJ1-1; 7 nucleotides line up with TRBD1. This CDR3 is 15 amino acids long. CDR1 and CDR2 from the germline V gene are SGHTA and FQGNSA. J was trimmed by 1 base and V by 4 bases; bases with no gene match: 6. This CDR3 reads CASSSRQGPNTEAFF. The CDR3 DNA reads as TGTGCCAGCAGCTCACGACAGGGACCGAACACTGAAGCTTTCTTT.

The rearrangement joins TRBV15 to TRBJ1-1; 11 nucleotides line up with TRBD1. The CDR3 loop spans 17 amino acids. V shed 1 base and J 0 bases; nucleotides not matched to a gene: 4. Looked up from germline, CDR1 is LNHNV and CDR2 is YYDKDF (reference sequence). CDR3 amino acids: CATSRAGQGAMNTEAFF. CDR3 DNA sequence: TGTGCCACCAGCAGAGCTGGACAGGGGGCAATGAACACTGAAGCTTTCTTT.

This clonotype was observed a handful of times. V usage is TRBV25-1 and J usage is TRBJ2-3; possibly TRBD1 or TRBD2 for D (6 bases each). Germline CDR1 and CDR2: MGHDK and SYGVNS. There are 17 residues in the CDR3. Trimming left V 4 bases short and J 0 bases short, with 17 bases between. The DNA of the CDR3 is TGTGCCAGCAGTGGCCTCTCGGAAGGGGGGAGCACAGATACGCAGTATTTT. Amino acids: CASSGLSEGGSTDTQYF.

This clonotype turned up a few times. V is TRBV29-1 and J is TRBJ1-1; D gene ambiguous. V lost 5 bases and J 0 bases, leaving 4 bases between the germline ends. CDR1 and CDR2 from the germline V gene are SQVTM and ANQGSEA. There are 11 residues in the CDR3. CDR3: CSVLLNTEAFF. The DNA of the CDR3 is TGCAGCGTTCTTTTGAACACTGAAGCTTTCTTT.

CDR3 nucleotide sequence: TGTGCCACGAAGAACAGGAGAGGAACTGAAGCTTTCTTT. Its translation is CATKNRRGTEAFF. V is TRBV24-1 and J is TRBJ1-1; D possibly corresponds to TRBD1 (5 bases). Trimming stripped 10 bases from V and 5 bases from J, with 16 bases between. Germline CDR1 reads KGHDR; CDR2 reads SFDVKD. The CDR3 spans 13 residues.

This clonotype was seen many times. The rearrangement uses TRBV7-6 and TRBJ1-6; maybe TRBD1 (5 bases). Germline V gene data show CDR1 as SGHVS and CDR2 as FNYEAQ. V was pared by 2 bases and J by 13 bases, with 18 bases between. The CDR3 has 15 amino acids. CDR3 residues: CASSLRTDTAGPLHF. The CDR3 coding sequence is TGTGCCAGCAGCTTAAGAACGGACACCGCCGGGCCCCTCCACTTT.

The chain recombines TRBV10-2 with TRBJ1-2; 9 positions match TRBD1. There are 13 residues in the CDR3. Germline-derived CDR1 and CDR2 are WSHSY and SAAADI. Trimming at V came to 8 bases and at J to 5 bases, leaving 6 bases not matched to a gene. The CDR3 loop is CASGPGTGYGYTF. The CDR3 nucleotides are TGCGCCAGCGGCCCCGGGACAGGGTATGGCTACACCTTC.

The sample holds many counts of this clonotype. The chain carries TRBV11-2 and TRBJ2-7; D remains ambiguous. Per germline, CDR1 SGHAT and CDR2 FQNNGV. This CDR3 has 13 amino acids. The ends were cut back, 2 bases at V and 3 bases at J, with 8 bases in the middle. CDR3: CASSLSWNYEQYF. Written as DNA, the CDR3 is TGTGCCAGCAGCTTATCCTGGAACTACGAGCAGTACTTC.

The rearrangement joins TRBV5-1 to TRBJ2-5, with 9 bases aligning to TRBD2. The CDR3 spans 17 residues. The V and J ends lost 4 bases and 5 bases, in that order; junction bases with no gene match: 15. The germline V gene encodes CDR1 SGHRS and CDR2 YFSETQ. The CDR3 reads CASSRGVLAGMEETQYF. Written as DNA, the CDR3 is TGCGCCAGCAGCAGGGGAGTTCTAGCGGGGATGGAGGAGACCCAGTACTTC.

The chain carries TRBV7-8 and TRBJ2-2; TRBD1 or TRBD2 may be the D gene (5 bases each). CDR3 length: 17 residues. Germline lookup yields CDR1 SGHVS and CDR2 FQNEAQ. V was clipped by 4 bases and J by 2 bases, with 17 bases between them. CDR3 in amino acids: CASSYEATGPNTGELFF. The CDR3 bases are TGTGCCAGCAGCTACGAAGCAACGGGACCCAACACCGGGGAGCTGTTTTTT. The complete variable domain, with remaining parts taken from reference TRBV7-8 and TRBJ2-2, reads GAGVSQSPRYKVAKRGQDVALRCDPISGHVSLFWYQQALGQGPEFLTYFQNEAQLDKSGLPSDRFFAERPEGSVSTLKIQRTQQEDSAVYLCASSYEATGPNTGELFFGEGSRLTVL.

About this clonotype: The junction departs from germline at one end; a sequencing error may be responsible. This chain uses TRBV5-6 with TRBJ1-6; D remains unclear. The CDR3 contains 17 residues. Per germline, CDR1 SGHDT and CDR2 YYEEEE. Here the CDR3 DNA reads TGTGCCATCAGCTCTGAGGTTCCGGACCTTTACAATTCACCCCTCCACTTT. Its protein product is CAISSEVPDLYNSPLHF.